This paragraph reports one T cell receptor beta chain. Its antigen is not identified. Only in-frame clones appear in the TCRdb table, and some are missing; sequencing was by immunoSEQ multiplex PCR. The data hold approximately 41,000 clones, with over 75% observed a single time. These data belong to a study of CD4 T cells in relation to SARS-CoV-2 and coronaviruses. V was pared by 6 bases and J by 0 bases, with 5 bases between. Looked up from germline, CDR1 is SGHNT and CDR2 is YYREEE (reference sequence). The length of the CDR3 is 12 residues. Sorted naive or memory CD4+ cells met CEF peptides for approximately nine days.

This receptor was identified in an adult with COVID-19. V is TRBV5-4 and J is TRBJ2-3; D is unclear. Sequenced sample: naive CD4+ T cells from PBMCs, cultured in vitro. The subset is: naive CD4+ T cells isolated by negative enrichment. The CDR3 region is CASMASTDTQYF. CDR3 bases: TGTGCCAGCATGGCTAGCACAGATACGCAGTATTTT.